A selection of T cell receptor beta chains follows, all from one sample in a study of T cells after yellow fever vaccination. In TCRdb, the 5' RACE reads were re-called with MiXCR into one record per CDR3 protein. In the table there are under 50,000 distinct CDR3 sequences, about 6.3% of which are singletons. The sample in question was PBMCs, either bulk or a sorted T-cell subset (CD4+, CD8+, memory, or dextramer-sorted; not recorded which), obtained 45 days after the yellow fever booster vaccination. The source is a young man who received the YFV17D yellow fever vaccine. Each CDR3 is given with its conserved first and last residue. Fields, in order: D gene, clone size, V gene, CDR3 length, J gene, CDR3 DNA, CDR3 protein. A D gene is named only where the DNA matches it firmly. Not every row has a clone size; where given, it reads once, few, many or a size class.

NA	many	TRBV19	14	TRBJ2-3	TGTGCCAGTAGTATGCTTCAGGGTTCAGATACGCAGTATTTT	CASSMLQGSDTQYF
NA	many	TRBV20-1	14	TRBJ2-3	TGCAGTGCTAGTCCCCGGGCGTTTACAGATACGCAGTATTTT	CSASPRAFTDTQYF
NA	few	TRBV11-2	13	TRBJ2-7	TGTGCCAGCAGCTTTGGGGGGCCCTACGAGCAGTACTTC	CASSFGGPYEQYF
NA	many	TRBV6-4	14	TRBJ2-3	TGTGCCAGCAGTGCTTCTCCCGTCCAGGGACTTCAGTATTTT	CASSASPVQGLQYF
NA	many	TRBV12-3/TRBV12-4	14	TRBJ2-5	TGTGCCAGCTCACCAGGGTGGGAGGAGGAGACCCAGTACTTC	CASSPGWEEETQYF
NA	many	TRBV20-1	10	TRBJ2-5	TGCAGTGCTTCAGAGGAGACCCAGTACTTC	CSASEETQYF
TRBD1	many	TRBV5-1	15	TRBJ2-2	TGCGCCAGCAGCCAGGACAGGCCCAACACCGGGGAGCTGTTTTTT	CASSQDRPNTGELFF
TRBD2	many	TRBV18	14	TRBJ2-2	TGTGCCAGCTCACCACAGCGGGAGGCCACGGAGCTGTTTTTT	CASSPQREATELFF
NA	many	TRBV12-3/TRBV12-4	13	TRBJ2-1	TGTGCCAGCAGCAGGGATGGGGCAAATGAGCAGTTCTTC	CASSRDGANEQFF
TRBD2	NA	TRBV10-2	17	TRBJ2-2	TGCGCCAGCAGTGACTTCGGGGGGACTAGAGTCTACGGGGAGCTGTTTTTT	CASSDFGGTRVYGELFF
NA	many	TRBV5-1	9	TRBJ2-7	TGCGCCAAGGGGGTCGAGCAGTACTTC	CAKGVEQYF
NA	many	TRBV18	13	TRBJ2-1	TGTGCCAGCTCACCAGGGACGGACCGGGAGCAGTTCTTC	CASSPGTDREQFF
TRBD1	NA	TRBV7-9	16	TRBJ1-2	TGTGCCAGCAGCTTCTCGGGACAGGGGACGGGCTATGGCTACACCTTC	CASSFSGQGTGYGYTF
NA	many	TRBV20-1	14	TRBJ2-7	TGCAGTGCTAGAAACTGGGACAAGTCCTACGAGCAGTACTTC	CSARNWDKSYEQYF
NA	many	TRBV19	17	TRBJ2-6	TGTGCCAGTAGGCCCAGGAGGCTTGATCCTGGGGCCAACGTCCTGACTTTC	CASRPRRLDPGANVLTF
NA	few	TRBV19	12	TRBJ2-1	TGTGCCAGTAGTATTAACAGGAATGAGCAGTTCTTC	CASSINRNEQFF
TRBD1	NA	TRBV19	14	TRBJ1-5	TGTGCCAGTAGTATAGGAGGGACAGCTCAGCCCCAGCATTTT	CASSIGGTAQPQHF
NA	NA	TRBV27	13	TRBJ1-1	TGTGCCAGCAGTAAGAGCGGGAACACTGAAGCTTTCTTT	CASSKSGNTEAFF
NA	few	TRBV11-2	16	TRBJ2-4	TGTGCCAGCACCCTAGGGCAAGGGAACGCCAAAAACATTCAGTACTTC	CASTLGQGNAKNIQYF
TRBD2	many	TRBV5-1	14	TRBJ2-1	TGCGCCAGCAGCCCGGGACTAGCCGGGTCGGGGCAGTTCTTC	CASSPGLAGSGQFF
TRBD2	NA	TRBV20-1	14	TRBJ2-1	TGCAGTGCTCCACTAGCGGCTAGCTACAATGAGCAGTTCTTC	CSAPLAASYNEQFF
TRBD1	many	TRBV9	16	TRBJ1-1	TGTGCCAGCAGCGCCCGGGACAGGGGGCCGTACACTGAAGCTTTCTTT	CASSARDRGPYTEAFF
NA	many	TRBV10-1	14	TRBJ2-1	TGCGCCAGCAGTGAGAAGGCAGGGGGGGGGGAGCAGTTCTTC	CASSEKAGGGEQFF
TRBD2	few	TRBV20-1	15	TRBJ2-7	TGCAGTGCTAGAGTTCCGGGACTAGCGGCCTACGAGCAGTACTTC	CSARVPGLAAYEQYF
NA	many	TRBV29-1	10	TRBJ2-7	TGCAGCGTTGCCGACCTCGAGCAGTACTTC	CSVADLEQYF
NA	NA	TRBV10-2	14	TRBJ2-7	TGCGCCAGCGCGGGGGCTAGTCCCCTCTACGAGCAGTACTTC	CASAGASPLYEQYF